Below, one T cell receptor beta chain is given with its context. Its specificity is unknown. The data originate from a study of OX40 agonist ivuxolimab in advanced cancers. Across the study: Ivuxolimab, which is an agonistic anti-OX40 (CD134) antibody, was administered to the patients. Mean age around 60 years, range about 23 to 85; approximately 83% male. Partial responses, seen in three patients, involved one hepatocellular carcinoma and two cutaneous melanomas. Study-wide findings and caveats: Certain nonresponding patients likewise had low normalized T-cell clonal expansion.

Assay: immunoSEQ multiplex PCR; the TCRdb copy retains only in-frame clones and omits some. This table holds around 26,000 clones, 85% found once. The germline V and J ends were trimmed by 3 bases and 7 bases, with 9 bases remaining between them. This CDR3 is 12 amino acids long. CDR1 and CDR2 from the germline V gene are MNHEY and SVGAGI. This receptor was obtained from an adult with an advanced solid tumor such as melanoma, head and neck, liver or kidney cancer. This chain joins TRBV6-5 and TRBJ1-2; no clear D. The sample consisted of CD4+ or CD8+ T cells sorted from blood, taken in a trial of the OX40 agonist ivuxolimab. This chain's CDR3 is CASSYVDGGYTF. The CDR3 region has the DNA TGTGCCAGCAGTTATGTGGACGGTGGCTACACCTTC.